This T cell receptor beta chain derives from a study of beta chain features in type 1 diabetes. Study-wide results and limits: All four CD4+ subsets from Type 1 diabetes patients carried moderately but significantly shorter TCRB CDR3s.

Every isolated RNA sample was fully reverse transcribed, so sequencing captured expressed TCRB transcripts. The protocol was immunoSEQ multiplex PCR, while the TCRdb copy is restricted to in-frame clones and leaves out a portion. The data contain some 45,000 clones, roughly 68% of them singletons. As concerns this clone: No antigen is known for it.

The CDR3 runs to 12 residues. Germline V gene sequence: CDR1 LNHDA, CDR2 SQIVND (reference sequence). V gave up 8 bases and J gave up 3 bases, with 10 bases separating them. The sample taken for sequencing was Tregs from blood. This clonotype was obtained from a woman aged 18-29 years with type 1 diabetes. J is TRBJ1-2 and V is TRBV19; no clear D gene. This CDR3 reads CASAPRDYGYTF. The CDR3 coding sequence is TGTGCCAGTGCCCCCCGAGACTATGGCTACACCTTC.